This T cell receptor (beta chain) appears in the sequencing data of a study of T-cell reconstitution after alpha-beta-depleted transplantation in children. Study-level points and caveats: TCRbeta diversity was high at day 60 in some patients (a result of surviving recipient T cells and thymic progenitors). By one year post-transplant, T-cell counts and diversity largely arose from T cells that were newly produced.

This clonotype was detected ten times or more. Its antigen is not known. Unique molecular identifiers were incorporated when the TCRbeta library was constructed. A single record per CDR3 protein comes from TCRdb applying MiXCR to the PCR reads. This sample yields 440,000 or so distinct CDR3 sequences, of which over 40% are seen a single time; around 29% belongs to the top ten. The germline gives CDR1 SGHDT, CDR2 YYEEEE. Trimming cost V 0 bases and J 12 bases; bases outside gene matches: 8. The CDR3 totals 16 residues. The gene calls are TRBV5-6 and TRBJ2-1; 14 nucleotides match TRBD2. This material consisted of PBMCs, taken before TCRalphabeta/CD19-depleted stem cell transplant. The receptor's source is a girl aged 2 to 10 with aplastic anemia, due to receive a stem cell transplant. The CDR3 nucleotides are TGTGCCAGCAGCTTGGACGTCGGGACTAGCGGGAGCGGGCAGTTCTTC. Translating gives CASSLDVGTSGSGQFF.